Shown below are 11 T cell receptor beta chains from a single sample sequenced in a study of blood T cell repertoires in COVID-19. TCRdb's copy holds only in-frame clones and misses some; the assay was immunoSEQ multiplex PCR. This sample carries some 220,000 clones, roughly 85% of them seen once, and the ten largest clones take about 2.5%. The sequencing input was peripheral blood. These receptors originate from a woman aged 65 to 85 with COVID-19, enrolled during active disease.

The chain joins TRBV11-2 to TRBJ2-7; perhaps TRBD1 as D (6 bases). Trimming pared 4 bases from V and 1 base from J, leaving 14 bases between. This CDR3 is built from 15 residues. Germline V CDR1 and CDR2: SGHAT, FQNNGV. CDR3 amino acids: CASSSPFRGSYEQYF. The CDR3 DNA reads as TGTGCCAGCAGCTCCCCTTTCAGGGGATCCTACGAGCAGTACTTC.

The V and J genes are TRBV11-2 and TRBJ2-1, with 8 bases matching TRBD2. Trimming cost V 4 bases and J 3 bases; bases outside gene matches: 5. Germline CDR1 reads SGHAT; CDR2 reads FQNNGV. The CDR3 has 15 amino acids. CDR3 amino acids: CASSSRGGIYNEQFF. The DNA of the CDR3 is TGTGCCAGCAGCTCACGGGGGGGCATCTACAATGAGCAGTTCTTC.

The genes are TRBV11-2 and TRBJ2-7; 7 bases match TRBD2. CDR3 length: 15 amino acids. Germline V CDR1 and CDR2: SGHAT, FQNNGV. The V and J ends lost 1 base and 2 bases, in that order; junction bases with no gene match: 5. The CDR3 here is CASSLGLAVPYEQYF. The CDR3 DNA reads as TGTGCCAGCAGCTTAGGGCTAGCGGTGCCCTACGAGCAGTACTTC.

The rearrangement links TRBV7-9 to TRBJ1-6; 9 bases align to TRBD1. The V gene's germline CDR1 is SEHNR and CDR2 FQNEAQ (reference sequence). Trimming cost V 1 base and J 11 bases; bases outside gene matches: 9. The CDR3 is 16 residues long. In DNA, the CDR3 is TGTGCCAGCAGCTTAGAACCCGGGACAGGGAATCCACCCCTCCACTTT. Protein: CASSLEPGTGNPPLHF.

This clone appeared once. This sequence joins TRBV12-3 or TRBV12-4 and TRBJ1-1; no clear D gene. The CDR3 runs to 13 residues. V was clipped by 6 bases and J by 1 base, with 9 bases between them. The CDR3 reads CASSVTENTEAFF. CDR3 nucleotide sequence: TGTGCCAGCAGCGTTACAGAGAACACTGAAGCTTTCTTT.

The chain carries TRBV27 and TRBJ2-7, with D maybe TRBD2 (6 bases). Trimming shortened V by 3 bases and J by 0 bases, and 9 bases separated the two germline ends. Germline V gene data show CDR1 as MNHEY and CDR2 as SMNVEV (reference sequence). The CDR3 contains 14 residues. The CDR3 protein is CASSLWGGSYEQYF. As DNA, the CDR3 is TGTGCCAGCAGTTTGTGGGGAGGCTCCTACGAGCAGTACTTC.

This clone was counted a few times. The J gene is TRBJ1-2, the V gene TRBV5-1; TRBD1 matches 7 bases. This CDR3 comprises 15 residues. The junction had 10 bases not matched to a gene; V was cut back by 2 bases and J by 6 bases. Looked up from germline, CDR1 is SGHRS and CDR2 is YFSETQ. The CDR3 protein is CASSFLTGSENGYTF. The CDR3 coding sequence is TGCGCCAGCAGCTTCCTGACAGGGTCTGAGAATGGCTACACCTTC.

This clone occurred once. CDR3 region: CASSPAGQGYGYTF. The CDR3 region has the DNA TGCGCCAGCAGTCCGGCAGGACAGGGGTATGGCTACACCTTC. The rearrangement uses TRBV5-1 and TRBJ1-2; 9 bases agree with TRBD1. The CDR3 sequence is 14 residues long. Germline CDR1 SGHRS, CDR2 YFSETQ. J was trimmed by 5 bases and V by 5 bases; bases with no gene match: 7.

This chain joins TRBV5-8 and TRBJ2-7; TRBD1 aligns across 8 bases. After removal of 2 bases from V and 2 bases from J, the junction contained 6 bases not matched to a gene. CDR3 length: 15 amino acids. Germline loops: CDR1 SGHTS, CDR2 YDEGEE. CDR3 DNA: TGTGCCAGCAGCTTTTACGGACAGGGCACCTACGAGCAGTACTTC. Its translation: CASSFYGQGTYEQYF.

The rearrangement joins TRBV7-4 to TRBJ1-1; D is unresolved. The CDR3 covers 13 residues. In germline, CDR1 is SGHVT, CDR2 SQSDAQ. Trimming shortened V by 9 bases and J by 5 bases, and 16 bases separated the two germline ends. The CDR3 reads CARPQVSWTEAFF. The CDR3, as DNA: TGTGCCAGACCCCAGGTGTCATGGACTGAAGCTTTCTTT.

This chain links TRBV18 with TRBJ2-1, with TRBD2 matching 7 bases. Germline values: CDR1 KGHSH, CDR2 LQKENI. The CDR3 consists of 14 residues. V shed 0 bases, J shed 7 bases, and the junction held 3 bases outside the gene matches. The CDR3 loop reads CASSPPGGDNEQFF. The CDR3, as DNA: TGTGCCAGCTCACCACCTGGGGGGGATAATGAGCAGTTCTTC.